The 30 T cell receptor beta chains in this list originate from one sample, sequenced in a study of T cell repertoires in cytomegalovirus infection. For these TCRs, the target antigens are not known. Via MiXCR, TCRdb re-called the reads, giving one row per CDR3 protein. The sample includes roughly 280,000 distinct CDR3 sequences, approximately 22% of them seen just once. The sequenced sample was cultured PBMCs, obtained from culture after CMV antigen stimulation. These receptors came from a human donor in good health (CMV status not recorded). Some clones in this sample may be carry-over from other donors' samples.

The sample holds a few counts of this clonotype. The CDR3 sequence: CASSHRTSGRDYNEQFF. Written as DNA, the CDR3 is TGTGCCAGCAGTCATCGGACTAGCGGGAGGGATTACAATGAGCAGTTCTTC. The V call is TRBV6-2 or TRBV6-3, the J call TRBJ2-1, with TRBD2 matching over 15 bases. V lost 5 bases, J lost 4 bases, and 6 bases stayed unmatched. Per the germline V gene, CDR1 is MNHEY and CDR2 is SVGEGT. This CDR3 comprises 17 residues.

Regarding this clonotype: A much larger clonotype is one base distant, so this may be a read error. The genes are TRBV28 and TRBJ2-5; 9 bases agree with TRBD1. The CDR3 runs to 14 residues. Germline-derived CDR1 and CDR2 are MDHEN and SYDVKM. The DNA for the CDR3 is TGTGCCAGCCGGACAGGGGTTGACCAAGAGACCCAGTGCTTC. Its translation: CASRTGVDQETQCF.

This clonotype came up many times. The chain combines TRBV7-2 with TRBJ2-6, with no clear D. The germline CDR1 and CDR2 sequences are SGHTA and FQGNSA. The germline V and J ends were trimmed by 7 bases and 0 bases, with 10 bases remaining between them. This CDR3 has 15 amino acids. CDR3 DNA: TGTGCCAGCAACCCGGGCATCTCTGGGGCCAACGTCCTGACTTTC. Amino acids: CASNPGISGANVLTF.

This chain uses TRBV28 with TRBJ2-2; D ambiguous. CDR3 length equals 14 residues. Per the germline V gene, CDR1 is MDHEN and CDR2 is SYDVKM. V was cut by 8 bases and J by 0 bases, with 10 bases left in between. CDR3 DNA sequence: TGTGCCAGCGTCGGCAGTTCGAACACCGGGGAGCTGTTTTTT. Its protein is CASVGSSNTGELFF. The variable domain in full, with the rest retrieved from reference TRBV28 and TRBJ2-2, is DVKVTQSSRYLVKRTGEKVFLECVQDMDHENMFWYRQDPGLGLRLIYFSYDVKMKEKGDIPEGYSVSREKKERFSLILESASTNQTSMYLCASVGSSNTGELFFGEGSRLTVL.

There are a few counts of this clonotype. The chain links TRBV27 to TRBJ2-5; D might be TRBD1 (5 bases). CDR3 length: 14 residues. Germline CDR1 MNHEY, CDR2 SMNVEV (reference sequence). V shed 4 bases and J shed 3 bases, with 12 bases lying between them. In nucleotides, the CDR3 is TGTGCCAGCAGTTCACCCGACAGAAAAGAGACCCAGTACTTC. It is translated as CASSSPDRKETQYF.

This clonotype was detected a few times. The chain joins TRBV10-3 to TRBJ1-5; the D gene is possibly TRBD1 (5 bases). V lost 0 bases to trimming and J lost 4 bases, with 7 bases between them. The CDR3 has 14 amino acids. Per germline, CDR1 ENHRY and CDR2 SYGVKD. CDR3 amino acids: CAISESTANQPQHF. Written as DNA, the CDR3 is TGTGCCATCAGTGAGTCGACAGCTAATCAGCCCCAGCATTTT.

As DNA, the CDR3 is TGTGCCAGTAGTTCTAGCGGGAGGATAACCTACAATGAGCAGTTCTTC. Its protein product is CASSSSGRITYNEQFF. This rearrangement joins TRBV19 to TRBJ2-1; 11 bases line up with TRBD2. Germline V lookup: CDR1 LNHDA, CDR2 SQIVND (reference sequence). This CDR3 is built from 16 residues. Trimming at V came to 5 bases and at J to 2 bases, leaving 5 bases not matched to a gene.

This clonotype was counted at least ten times. The gene calls are TRBV6-5 and TRBJ1-3, with a weak D call TRBD1 (5 bases). Trimming cost V 6 bases and J 0 bases, with 12 bases left between them. CDR1 MNHEY and CDR2 SVGAGI come from the germline V gene. The CDR3 is made up of 15 amino acids. CDR3 residues: CASRRDGISGNTIYF. The DNA for the CDR3 is TGTGCCAGCAGAAGGGACGGAATCTCTGGAAACACCATATATTTT.

This clonotype was found a few times. This sequence joins TRBV27 and TRBJ2-1, with TRBD2 matching 7 bases. With 6 bases clipped from V and 3 bases from J, the junction kept 11 bases outside the gene matches. The germline V gene has CDR1 MNHEY and CDR2 SMNVEV (reference sequence). This CDR3 has 16 amino acids. CDR3 amino acids: CASRINSGALYNEQFF. DNA of the CDR3: TGTGCCAGCAGAATTAACAGCGGGGCCCTCTACAATGAGCAGTTCTTC.

Concerning this clonotype: The junction departs from germline at one end; a sequencing error may be responsible. The rearrangement uses TRBV6-6 and TRBJ2-3, with D unresolved. This CDR3 region has 12 residues. Germline V gives CDR1 MNHNY, CDR2 SVGAGI (reference sequence). This CDR3 reads CASTPATDTQCF. CDR3 sequence (DNA): TGTGCCAGCACCCCGGCCACAGATACGCAGTGTTTT.

This clonotype occurred many times. CDR3 in amino acids: CASSPAGTSGGYTF. The DNA for the CDR3 is TGTGCCAGCAGCCCCGCCGGGACGTCGGGGGGCTACACCTTC. The rearrangement uses TRBV7-8 and TRBJ1-2, with D perhaps TRBD1 (5 bases). The germline V gene has CDR1 SGHVS and CDR2 FQNEAQ. V lost 5 bases and J lost 8, with 18 bases in between. This CDR3 region has 14 residues. Combining the CDR3 with reference TRBV7-8 and TRBJ1-2 gives the whole variable domain GAGVSQSPRYKVAKRGQDVALRCDPISGHVSLFWYQQALGQGPEFLTYFQNEAQLDKSGLPSDRFFAERPEGSVSTLKIQRTQQEDSAVYLCASSPAGTSGGYTFGSGTRLTVV.

The sample holds a few counts of this clonotype. The rearrangement links TRBV6-1 to TRBJ2-1, with 9 nucleotides matching TRBD2. Germline V gives CDR1 MNHNS, CDR2 SASEGT. The CDR3 is 16 amino acids. With V trimmed by 1 base and J by 6 bases, 7 bases remained unmatched. The CDR3 nucleotides are TGTGCCAGCAGTGAAGGATGGGAACTAGCGGGCAATGAGCAGTTCTTC. Protein product: CASSEGWELAGNEQFF.

This clonotype was counted ten times or more. This rearrangement joins TRBV7-2 to TRBJ2-4; D may be TRBD1 or TRBD2 (6 bases each). The CDR3 covers 18 residues. V gave up 1 base and J gave up 7 bases, with 23 bases separating them. CDR1 SGHTA and CDR2 FQGNSA come from the germline V gene. In nucleotides, the CDR3 is TGTGCCAGCAGCTTAGGTCCCGGGGGCTCAAGGAGGAGGAACATTCAGTACTTC. Amino acids: CASSLGPGGSRRRNIQYF.

This clonotype has just a few counts. V and J are TRBV28 and TRBJ1-2; no firm D call. The CDR3 has 13 amino acids. V shed 2 bases and J shed 7 bases, with 11 bases lying between them. Germline V CDR1 and CDR2: MDHEN, SYDVKM. This CDR3 is CASSLGDTRGYTF. CDR3 nucleotide sequence: TGTGCCAGCAGTTTAGGGGATACTCGTGGCTACACCTTC.

This clonotype was recorded at least ten times. Here the CDR3 DNA reads TGTGCCAGCAGCTGGCGACTAGCGGGAAGCTGGGACGAGCAGTACGTC. Its translation: CASSWRLAGSWDEQYV. This chain links TRBV7-2 with TRBJ2-7; 11 nucleotides align to TRBD2. The V gene end was trimmed by 4 bases and the J gene end by 5 bases; junction bases not matched to a gene: 10. The CDR3 extends over 16 amino acids. Germline CDR1 SGHTA, CDR2 FQGNSA.

The chain is built from TRBV13 and TRBJ2-3, with D perhaps being TRBD1 or TRBD2 (5 bases each). CDR1 and CDR2 (germline): PRHDT, FYEKMQ (reference sequence). The CDR3 is made up of 15 amino acids. The V and J ends lost 4 bases and 5 bases respectively, with 16 bases between them. The CDR3 DNA reads TGTGCCAGCAGCTCGACCGGGACCGCGGTAGATACGCAGTATTTT. It is translated as CASSSTGTAVDTQYF.

The gene calls are TRBV19 and TRBJ2-7, with D maybe TRBD2 (6 bases). The CDR3 has 14 amino acids. V was trimmed by 4 bases and J by 0 bases, leaving 10 bases between them. Germline V lookup: CDR1 LNHDA, CDR2 SQIVND (reference sequence). This CDR3 reads CASSTRTNSYEQYF. The CDR3 nucleotides read TGTGCCAGTAGTACCCGGACTAACTCCTACGAGCAGTACTTC.

This clonotype was seen repeatedly, ten times or more. The rearrangement uses TRBV11-2 and TRBJ2-7, with 8 bases identical to TRBD1. The V and J ends lost 5 bases and 0 bases, in that order; junction bases with no gene match: 6. The CDR3 covers 15 residues. CDR1 is SGHAT, CDR2 FQNNGV, per germline. The DNA for the CDR3 is TGTGCCAGCAGCGCCCGGACAGGGAGCTCCTACGAGCAGTACGTC. It codes for CASSARTGSSYEQYV.

This clonotype was counted at least ten times. The chain employs TRBV11-2 and TRBJ1-1; 7 nucleotides align to TRBD1. The CDR3 runs 19 residues. Germline-derived CDR1 and CDR2 are SGHAT and FQNNGV. V dropped 5 bases and J dropped 1; count of bases not matched to a gene: 19. The CDR3 bases are TGTGCCAGCAGCCCACGAGACAGGGACTCTATCACTCCGAACACTGAAGCTTTCTTT. It translates to CASSPRDRDSITPNTEAFF.

The J gene is TRBJ1-5, the V gene TRBV2; unclear D gene. The CDR3 has 13 residues. Deletions cut 7 bases from V and 0 bases from J, with 7 bases between. Germline V gene lookup returns CDR1 SNHLY and CDR2 FYNNEI. CDR3 DNA: TGTGCCAGCAAATGGTATAGCAATCAGCCCCAGCATTTT. Residues: CASKWYSNQPQHF.

The chain links TRBV30 to TRBJ2-2; TRBD1 is a possible D gene (5 bases). The V and J ends lost 5 bases and 1 base respectively, with 17 bases between them. The germline V gene has CDR1 GTSNPN and CDR2 SVGIG (reference sequence). This CDR3 comprises 16 residues. CDR3 protein: CAWEVGNRLNTGELFF. The CDR3 nucleotides read TGTGCCTGGGAGGTGGGGAACAGGCTGAACACCGGGGAGCTGTTTTTT.

This sequence joins TRBV7-9 and TRBJ2-5, with TRBD1 identical over 9 bases. The J segment lost 4 bases and the V segment lost 7 bases, leaving 7 bases of the junction unmatched. Germline-derived CDR1 and CDR2 are SEHNR and FQNEAQ (reference sequence). This CDR3 has 14 amino acids. CDR3 nucleotides: TGTGCCAGCACCTTGGGGGACAGGGCAGAGACCCAGTACTTC. Protein: CASTLGDRAETQYF. The variable domain in full, completed from reference TRBV7-9 and TRBJ2-5, reads DTGVSQNPRHKITKRGQNVTFRCDPISEHNRLYWYRQTLGQGPEFLTYFQNEAQLEKSRLLSDRFSAERPKGSFSTLEIQRTEQGDSAMYLCASTLGDRAETQYFGPGTRLLVL.

This clonotype was observed a handful of times. The V gene is TRBV27, the J gene TRBJ2-3; TRBD2 aligns across 10 bases. V gave up 4 bases and J gave up 1 base; unmatched junction bases: 5. This CDR3 has 16 amino acids. Germline loops: CDR1 MNHEY, CDR2 SMNVEV (reference sequence). The chain's CDR3 is CASSSRTSGRTDTQYF. CDR3 in DNA: TGTGCCAGCAGTTCCAGGACTAGCGGTCGCACAGATACGCAGTATTTT.

The chain links TRBV6-6 to TRBJ2-5; tentatively, D is TRBD1 (5 bases). Germline V gene sequence: CDR1 MNHNY, CDR2 SVGAGI (reference sequence). The CDR3 covers 14 residues. With 5 bases removed from V and 1 base from J, the gap between germline ends came to 11 bases. The CDR3 nucleotides read TGTGCCAGCAGTACTATGACAGCCCAAGAGACCCAGTACTTC. This translates into CASSTMTAQETQYF.

This chain links TRBV24-1 with TRBJ1-5; the match to TRBD1 covers 11 bases. The V and J ends lost 10 bases and 6 bases, in that order; junction bases with no gene match: 4. This CDR3 has 13 amino acids. CDR1 and CDR2 from the germline V gene are KGHDR and SFDVKD. The CDR3 loop is CATGTGGSQPQHF. The CDR3 DNA sequence: TGTGCCACGGGGACAGGGGGTAGTCAGCCCCAGCATTTT.

This chain uses TRBV24-1 with TRBJ2-1, with unresolved D. V was clipped by 3 bases and J by 0 bases, with 8 bases between them. This CDR3 has 15 amino acids. CDR1 and CDR2 (germline): KGHDR, SFDVKD. In DNA form, the CDR3 reads TGTGCCACCAGTGATGCCCTAGGCTCCTACAATGAGCAGTTCTTC. Amino acid sequence: CATSDALGSYNEQFF.

This clonotype was seen only a few times. The rearrangement joins TRBV19 to TRBJ2-1, with 10 bases aligning to TRBD2. V was clipped by 5 bases and J by 3 bases; unmatched bases: 4. Germline V gives CDR1 LNHDA, CDR2 SQIVND (reference sequence). This CDR3 comprises 15 residues. CDR3 amino acids: CASSPASGSYNEQFF. CDR3 DNA: TGTGCCAGTAGTCCGGCTAGCGGGAGCTACAATGAGCAGTTCTTC. Supplemented by reference TRBV19 and TRBJ2-1, the full variable domain reads DGGITQSPKYLFRKEGQNVTLSCEQNLNHDAMYWYRQDPGQGLRLIYYSQIVNDFQKGDIAEGYSVSREKKESFPLTVTSAQKNPTAFYLCASSPASGSYNEQFFGPGTRLTVL.

In its sample, this clonotype was seen a few times. The V and J genes are TRBV6-6 and TRBJ1-4, with a weak D call TRBD1 (5 bases). V was cut by 7 bases and J by 3 bases, with 15 bases left in between. Germline CDR1 and CDR2: MNHNY and SVGAGI (reference sequence). The CDR3 loop spans 15 amino acids. CDR3 loop: CASIDGGGANEKLFF. In nucleotides, the CDR3 is TGTGCCAGCATCGACGGGGGAGGTGCTAATGAAAAACTGTTTTTT.

This clonotype was picked up a small number of times. The chain uses TRBV2 and TRBJ2-6; no firm D call. The germline V gene has CDR1 SNHLY and CDR2 FYNNEI. The CDR3 is 15 amino acids. The ends were cut back, 6 bases at V and 0 bases at J, with 9 bases in the middle. The CDR3 is CASRPVNSGANVLTF. In DNA, the CDR3 is TGTGCCAGCAGACCAGTTAACTCTGGGGCCAACGTCCTGACTTTC.

The table lists this clonotype with a few counts. J is TRBJ2-3 and V is TRBV12-3 or TRBV12-4, with D unclear. Between the trimmed V and J ends, which lost 3 bases and 2 bases, there was a span of 6 bases. This CDR3 comprises 13 residues. The CDR3 DNA follows: TGTGCCAGCAGTTTTTGGAACACAGATACGCAGTATTTT. It yields the protein CASSFWNTDTQYF.